This TCR beta chain was captured in a study of cytomegalovirus exposure and HLA in healthy donors. About the study: From some 180 million T cells, an earlier analysis saw some 120 million unique TCR beta sequences.

V shed 3 bases and J shed 1 base, with 8 bases lying between them. The CDR3 covers 13 residues. Germline V gene data show CDR1 as SQVTM and CDR2 as ANQGSEA. The PCR contained 60 Vbeta and 13 Jbeta primers. TCRdb keeps only in-frame clones here, not all; method: immunoSEQ multiplex PCR. The table records fewer than 200,000 clones, over 60% of them present only once. With respect to this clone: As yet, its antigen is unknown.

Regarding the study as a whole: Later analysis placed DRB1 highest and HLA-C lowest in TCR association rates, which differed by HLA locus. It was reportedly the case that the classifier diagnosed cytomegalovirus status with high specificity and sensitivity.

This clonotype was obtained from a girl aged 5-17 years in good health and CMV-seronegative. Source material: PBMCs. This chain connects TRBV29-1 to TRBJ2-3; possibly TRBD2 for D (6 bases). The CDR3 here is CSVEKRGTDTQYF. DNA of the CDR3: TGCAGCGTTGAGAAGCGGGGCACAGATACGCAGTATTTT.